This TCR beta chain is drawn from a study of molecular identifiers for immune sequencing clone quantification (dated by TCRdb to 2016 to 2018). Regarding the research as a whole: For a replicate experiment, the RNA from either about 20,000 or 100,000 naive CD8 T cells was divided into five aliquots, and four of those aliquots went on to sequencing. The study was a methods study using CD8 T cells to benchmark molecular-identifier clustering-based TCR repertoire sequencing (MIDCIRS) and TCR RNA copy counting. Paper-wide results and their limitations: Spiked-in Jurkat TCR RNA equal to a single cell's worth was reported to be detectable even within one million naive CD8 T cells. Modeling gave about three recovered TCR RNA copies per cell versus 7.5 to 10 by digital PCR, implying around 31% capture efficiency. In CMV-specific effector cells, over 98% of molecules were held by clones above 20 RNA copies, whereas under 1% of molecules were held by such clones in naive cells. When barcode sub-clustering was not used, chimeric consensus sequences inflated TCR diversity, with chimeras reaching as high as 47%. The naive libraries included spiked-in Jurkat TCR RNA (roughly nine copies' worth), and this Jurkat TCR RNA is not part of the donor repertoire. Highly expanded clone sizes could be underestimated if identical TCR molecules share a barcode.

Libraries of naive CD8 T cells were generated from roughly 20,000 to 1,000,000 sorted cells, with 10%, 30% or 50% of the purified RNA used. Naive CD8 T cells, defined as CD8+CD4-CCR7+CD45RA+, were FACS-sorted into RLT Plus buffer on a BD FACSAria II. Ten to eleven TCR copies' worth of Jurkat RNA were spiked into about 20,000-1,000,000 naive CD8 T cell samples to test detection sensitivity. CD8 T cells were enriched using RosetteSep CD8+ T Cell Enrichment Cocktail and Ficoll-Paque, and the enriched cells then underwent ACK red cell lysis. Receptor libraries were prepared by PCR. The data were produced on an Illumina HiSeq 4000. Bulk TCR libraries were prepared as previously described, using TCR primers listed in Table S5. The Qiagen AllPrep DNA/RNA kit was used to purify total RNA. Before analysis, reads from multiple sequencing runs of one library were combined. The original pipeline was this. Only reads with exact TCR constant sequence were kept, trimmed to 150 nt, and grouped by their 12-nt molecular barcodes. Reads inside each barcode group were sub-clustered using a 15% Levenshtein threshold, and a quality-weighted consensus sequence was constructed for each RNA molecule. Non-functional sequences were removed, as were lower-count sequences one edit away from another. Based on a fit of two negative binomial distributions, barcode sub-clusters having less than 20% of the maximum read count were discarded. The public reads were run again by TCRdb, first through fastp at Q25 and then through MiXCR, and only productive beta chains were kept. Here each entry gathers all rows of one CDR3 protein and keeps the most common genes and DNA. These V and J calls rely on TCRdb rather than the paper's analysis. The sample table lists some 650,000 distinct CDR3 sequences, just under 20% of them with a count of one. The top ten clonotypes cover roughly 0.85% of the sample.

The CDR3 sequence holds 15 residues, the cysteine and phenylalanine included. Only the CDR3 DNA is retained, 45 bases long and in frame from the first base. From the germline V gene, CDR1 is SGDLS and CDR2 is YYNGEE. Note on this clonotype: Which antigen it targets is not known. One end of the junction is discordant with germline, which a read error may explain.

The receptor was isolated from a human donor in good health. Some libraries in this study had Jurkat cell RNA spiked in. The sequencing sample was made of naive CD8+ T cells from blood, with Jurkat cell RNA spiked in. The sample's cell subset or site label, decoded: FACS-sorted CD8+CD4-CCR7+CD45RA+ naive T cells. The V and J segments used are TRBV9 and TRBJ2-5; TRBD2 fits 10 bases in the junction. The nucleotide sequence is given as TGTGCCTGCAGCCGCAGCGGGGGGGCAGGAGAGACCCAGTACTTC. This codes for CACSRSGGAGETQYF.